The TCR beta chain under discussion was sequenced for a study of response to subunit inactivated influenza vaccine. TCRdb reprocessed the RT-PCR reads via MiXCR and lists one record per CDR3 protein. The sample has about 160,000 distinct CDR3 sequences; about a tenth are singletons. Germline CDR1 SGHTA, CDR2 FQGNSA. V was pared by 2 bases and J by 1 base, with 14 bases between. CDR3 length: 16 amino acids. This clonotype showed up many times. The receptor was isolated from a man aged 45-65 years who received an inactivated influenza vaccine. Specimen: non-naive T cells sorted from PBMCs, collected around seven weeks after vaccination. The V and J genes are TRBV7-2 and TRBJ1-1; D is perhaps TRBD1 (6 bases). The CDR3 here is CASSLLGGGTNTEAFF. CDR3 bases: TGTGCCAGCAGCTTATTAGGGGGAGGGACGAACACTGAAGCTTTCTTT.